The 25 T cell receptor beta chains listed next were all sequenced from one sample in a study of technical replicates of blood from several donors. Libraries were prepared by immunoSEQ multiplex PCR; TCRdb keeps only in-frame clonotypes and omits some of them. The repertoire includes nearly 70,000 clones, just over 90% of them detected once, and roughly 5% sits in the top ten. The source material was PBMCs. The receptor set was obtained from a human donor in good health. Some clones in this sample may be carry-over from other donors' samples.

The CDR3 protein is CASRGQGNTEAFF. The CDR3, as DNA: TGTGCCAGCCGTGGACAGGGGAACACTGAAGCTTTCTTT. The chain couples TRBV18 to TRBJ1-1, with 8 bases lining up with TRBD1. Germline-derived CDR1 and CDR2 are KGHSH and LQKENI. The CDR3 has 13 residues. V trimming: 8 bases; J trimming: 1 base; junction bases outside the gene matches: 3.

The genes are TRBV19 and TRBJ2-1; TRBD2 matches 8 bases. Trimming at V came to 8 bases and at J to 2 bases, leaving 5 bases not matched to a gene. The length of the CDR3 is 14 residues. CDR1 LNHDA and CDR2 SQIVND come from the germline V gene (reference sequence). The CDR3 loop is CASRNGRAYNEQFF. The CDR3 DNA reads as TGTGCCAGTCGGAACGGGAGGGCCTACAATGAGCAGTTCTTC. The full variable domain, with the rest looked up from reference TRBV19 and TRBJ2-1, is DGGITQSPKYLFRKEGQNVTLSCEQNLNHDAMYWYRQDPGQGLRLIYYSQIVNDFQKGDIAEGYSVSREKKESFPLTVTSAQKNPTAFYLCASRNGRAYNEQFFGPGTRLTVL.

The chain joins TRBV7-3 to TRBJ1-2; 7 bases fit TRBD1. V trimming: 4 bases; J trimming: 6 bases; junction bases outside the gene matches: 5. This CDR3 has 13 residues. In germline, CDR1 is SGHTA, CDR2 FQGTGA. The CDR3 loop reads CASSSPGGDGYTF. For the CDR3, the DNA is TGTGCCAGCAGCTCCCCAGGGGGTGATGGCTACACCTTC.

The rearrangement uses TRBV7-6 and TRBJ2-3, with 10 bases identical to TRBD2. This CDR3 has 17 amino acids. V was clipped by 5 bases and J by 2 bases; unmatched bases: 10. Germline assignment: CDR1 SGHVS and CDR2 FNYEAQ. CDR3: CASSPLAGGPLTDTQYF. The CDR3 nucleotides read TGTGCCAGCAGCCCCTTAGCGGGGGGCCCCCTCACAGATACGCAGTATTTT. Filled out from reference TRBV7-6 and TRBJ2-3, the complete variable domain reads GAGVSQSPRYKVTKRGQDVALRCDPISGHVSLYWYRQALGQGPEFLTYFNYEAQQDKSGLPNDRFSAERPEGSISTLTIQRTEQRDSAMYRCASSPLAGGPLTDTQYFGPGTRLTVL.

The chain links TRBV4-1 to TRBJ2-7; D possibly corresponds to TRBD2 (6 bases). Germline V CDR1 and CDR2: MGHRA, YSYEKL. CDR3 size: 14 residues. V lost 4 bases, J lost 3 bases, and 13 bases lay in between. The chain's CDR3 is CASSLGGAGYEQYF. CDR3 in DNA: TGCGCCAGCAGCCTCGGCGGGGCAGGCTACGAGCAGTACTTC.

This chain links TRBV19 with TRBJ2-5, with D maybe TRBD2 (6 bases). V was pared by 3 bases and J by 4 bases, with 9 bases between. CDR1 LNHDA and CDR2 SQIVND come from the germline V gene (reference sequence). This CDR3 is built from 13 residues. This CDR3 reads CASSIGTAETQYF. The DNA for the CDR3 is TGTGCCAGTAGTATTGGGACTGCAGAGACCCAGTACTTC.

The V call is TRBV4-2, the J call TRBJ1-4; the D gene is possibly TRBD1 (6 bases). Germline values: CDR1 LGHNA, CDR2 YNFKEQ. V lost 5 bases and J lost 6, with 16 bases in between. The CDR3 totals 15 residues. Written as DNA, the CDR3 is TGTGCCAGCAGCTTACGGACAGAGGGCTATGAAAAACTGTTTTTT. Protein product: CASSLRTEGYEKLFF.

This clone was counted a single time. The chain joins TRBV11-2 to TRBJ2-7; 8 bases map to TRBD2. From germline, CDR1 is SGHAT and CDR2 FQNNGV. This CDR3 spans 16 amino acids. V trimming: 1 base; J trimming: 4 bases; junction bases outside the gene matches: 9. This CDR3 is CASSLVSGRAFYEQYF. The CDR3 DNA reads as TGTGCCAGCAGCTTAGTCTCCGGGAGGGCCTTTTACGAGCAGTACTTC.

CDR3 sequence (DNA): TGTGCCAGCAGCGGACTCCCCCAAGAGACCCAGTACTTC. Protein product: CASSGLPQETQYF. V usage is TRBV6-5 and J usage is TRBJ2-5, with a possible D match to TRBD2 (5 bases). This CDR3 has 13 amino acids. Trimming took off 6 bases at V and 1 base at J, with 9 bases between the two ends. Per germline, CDR1 MNHEY and CDR2 SVGAGI.

The chain recombines TRBV5-6 with TRBJ2-5; D unresolved. This CDR3 spans 13 amino acids. V was cut by 0 bases and J by 3 bases, with 6 bases left in between. Looked up from germline, CDR1 is SGHDT and CDR2 is YYEEEE. The DNA for the CDR3 is TGTGCCAGCAGCTTGGTATCAGAAGAGACCCAGTACTTC. Residues: CASSLVSEETQYF.

The count of this clone is one. This chain uses TRBV7-8 with TRBJ1-2; 7 positions match TRBD1. The junction had 6 bases not matched to a gene; V was cut back by 1 base and J by 10 bases. Germline CDR1 is SGHVS and CDR2 is FQNEAQ. The CDR3 has 13 amino acids. The CDR3 spells CASSLDGTVSYTF. The CDR3 DNA reads TGTGCCAGCAGCTTAGACGGGACAGTCTCCTACACCTTC.

V is TRBV4-1 and J is TRBJ2-1; TRBD2 is a possible D gene (5 bases). V shed 4 bases and J shed 8 bases, with 9 bases lying between them. The CDR3 consists of 12 residues. Germline-derived CDR1 and CDR2 are MGHRA and YSYEKL. The CDR3: CASSPPGDEQFF. In nucleotides, the CDR3 is TGCGCCAGCAGCCCCCCCGGGGATGAGCAGTTCTTC.

CDR3 bases: TGTGCCAGCGGAAATTGGGGACAGGATCTTTTCTATGGCTACACCTTC. It translates to CASGNWGQDLFYGYTF. This chain links TRBV7-2 with TRBJ1-2; 8 bases match TRBD1. CDR3 length: 16 residues. Unmatched junction bases numbered 15, after V lost 8 bases and J lost 4 bases. Per germline, CDR1 SGHTA and CDR2 FQGNSA.

This rearrangement joins TRBV29-1 to TRBJ1-1; a possible D gene is TRBD1 (6 bases). CDR3 length: 14 residues. V lost 7 bases to trimming and J lost 0 bases, with 15 bases between them. Germline-derived CDR1 and CDR2 are SQVTM and ANQGSEA. The CDR3 DNA reads TGCAGCGCCGACCCAACAGGGCTGAACACTGAAGCTTTCTTT. Translated: CSADPTGLNTEAFF.

The V and J genes are TRBV4-2 and TRBJ2-3; 7 bases agree with TRBD2. Trimming at V came to 6 bases and at J to 2 bases, leaving 5 bases not matched to a gene. In germline, CDR1 is LGHNA, CDR2 YNFKEQ. The CDR3 runs 14 residues. The CDR3 region has the DNA TGTGCCAGCAGGGCTAGCGGCGACACAGATACGCAGTATTTT. Its translation: CASRASGDTDTQYF.

In its sample, this clone was seen a few times. The CDR3, as DNA: TGTGCCAGCAGAGACCCTCAGGGTTATAGCAATCAGCCCCAGCATTTT. This gives the protein CASRDPQGYSNQPQHF. The rearrangement uses TRBV2 and TRBJ1-5, with TRBD1 as a possible D gene (5 bases). CDR1 and CDR2 (germline): SNHLY, FYNNEI. CDR3 length: 16 amino acids. V was pared by 6 bases and J by 0 bases, with 15 bases between.

This rearrangement joins TRBV2 to TRBJ1-3, with 7 positions matching TRBD1. In germline, CDR1 is SNHLY, CDR2 FYNNEI. This CDR3 region has 16 residues. V gave up 4 bases and J gave up 0 bases; unmatched junction bases: 6. DNA of the CDR3: TGTGCCAGCAGTGTCGACAGGGCTCACTCTGGAAACACCATATATTTT. Translating it yields CASSVDRAHSGNTIYF.

The chain couples TRBV19 to TRBJ1-5, with D perhaps matching TRBD1 (5 bases). Deletions cut 10 bases from V and 11 bases from J, with 21 bases between. The CDR3 contains 13 residues. Germline CDR1 and CDR2: LNHDA and SQIVND (reference sequence). The CDR3 DNA follows: TGTGCCACCAGTGGAAGGGACGGCGGGACCCAGCATTTT. Protein sequence: CATSGRDGGTQHF.

This chain connects TRBV27 to TRBJ1-1; 9 positions agree with TRBD1. The CDR3 loop spans 15 amino acids. Germline CDR1 is MNHEY and CDR2 is SMNVEV (reference sequence). The ends lost 5 bases at V and 4 bases at J; junction bases unmatched: 8. The CDR3 here is CASSPNRGQGTEAFF. The CDR3 DNA is TGTGCCAGCAGTCCCAACAGGGGGCAGGGCACTGAAGCTTTCTTT.

The chain links TRBV19 to TRBJ2-5; TRBD1 agrees at 9 bases. This CDR3 contains 15 residues. Germline assignment: CDR1 LNHDA and CDR2 SQIVND (reference sequence). With 5 bases clipped from V and 5 bases from J, the junction kept 9 bases outside the gene matches. The CDR3 sequence is CASSPRQGVGETQYF. The CDR3, as DNA: TGTGCCAGTAGTCCCCGACAGGGGGTGGGTGAGACCCAGTACTTC.

CDR3 residues: CASSLPTSVNTEAFF. The CDR3 region has the DNA TGTGCCAGCAGCCTACCGACATCCGTGAACACTGAAGCTTTCTTT. The chain links TRBV5-6 to TRBJ1-1; no definite D call. Germline V gives CDR1 SGHDT, CDR2 YYEEEE. V dropped 4 bases and J dropped 0 bases, with 13 bases sitting between them. This CDR3 has 15 residues.

This chain links TRBV2 with TRBJ1-6, with 7 nucleotides matching TRBD1. V lost 6 bases, J lost 6 bases, and 2 bases stayed unmatched. Germline-derived CDR1 and CDR2 are SNHLY and FYNNEI. The CDR3 runs 13 residues. CDR3 sequence (DNA): TGTGCCAGCAGGAGGGACAGTAATTCACCCCTCCACTTT. Its protein is CASRRDSNSPLHF. The full variable domain, with the rest looked up from reference TRBV2 and TRBJ1-6, is EPEVTQTPSHQVTQMGQEVILRCVPISNHLYFYWYRQILGQKVEFLVSFYNNEISEKSEIFDDQFSVERPDGSNFTLKIRSTKLEDSAMYFCASRRDSNSPLHFGNGTRLTVT.

The chain carries TRBV12-5 and TRBJ2-5; tentative D call: TRBD2 (6 bases). CDR3 length: 15 residues. Germline assignment: CDR1 LGHNT and CDR2 FRNRAP. V was trimmed by 7 bases and J by 4 bases, leaving 19 bases between them. The CDR3 DNA sequence: TGTGCTAGTGCCCCCCTTACGGGAGCGATAGAGACCCAGTACTTC. This sequence encodes CASAPLTGAIETQYF.

The chain carries TRBV15 and TRBJ2-7, with D unresolved. Per the germline V gene, CDR1 is LNHNV and CDR2 is YYDKDF (reference sequence). CDR3 length: 13 residues. The V gene lost 5 bases and the J gene lost 2 bases, with 10 bases spanning the gap. For the CDR3, the DNA is TGTGCCACCAGCCACCGTGGCCCCTACGAGCAGTACTTC. Its protein product is CATSHRGPYEQYF.

For the CDR3, the DNA is TGCGCCAGCAGCTATGCGAGCAGGGGAGGCTACACCTTC. Translated, it gives CASSYASRGGYTF. The chain joins TRBV4-3 to TRBJ1-2; D is perhaps TRBD1 (6 bases). Germline lookup yields CDR1 LGHNA and CDR2 YSLEER. CDR3 length: 13 amino acids. The V and J ends lost 5 bases and 8 bases respectively, with 15 bases between them.